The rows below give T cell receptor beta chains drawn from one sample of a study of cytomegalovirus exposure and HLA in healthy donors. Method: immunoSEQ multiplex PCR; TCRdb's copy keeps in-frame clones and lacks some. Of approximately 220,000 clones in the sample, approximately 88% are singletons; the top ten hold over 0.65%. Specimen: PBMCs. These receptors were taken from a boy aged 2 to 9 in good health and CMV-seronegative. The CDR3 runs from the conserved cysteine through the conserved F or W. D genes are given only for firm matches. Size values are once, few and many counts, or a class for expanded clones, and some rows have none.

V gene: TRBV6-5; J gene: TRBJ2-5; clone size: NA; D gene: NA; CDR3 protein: CASSLGGFRETQYF; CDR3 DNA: TGTGCCAGCAGCCTCGGGGGTTTTAGAGAGACCCAGTACTTC
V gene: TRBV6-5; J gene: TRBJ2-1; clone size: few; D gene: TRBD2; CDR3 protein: CASSYEVAGDNEQFF; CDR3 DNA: TGTGCCAGCAGTTACGAGGTAGCGGGAGACAATGAGCAGTTCTTC
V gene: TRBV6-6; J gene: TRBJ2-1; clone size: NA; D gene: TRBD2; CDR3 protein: CASSYRAGGGRNEQFF; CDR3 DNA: TGTGCCAGCAGTTACCGGGCGGGAGGGGGAAGGAATGAGCAGTTCTTC
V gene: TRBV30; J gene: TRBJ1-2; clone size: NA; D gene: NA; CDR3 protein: CAWTYRGAGGYTF; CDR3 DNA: TGTGCCTGGACCTACCGGGGGGCGGGGGGCTACACCTTC
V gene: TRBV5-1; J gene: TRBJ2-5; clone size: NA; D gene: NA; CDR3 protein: CASSPRVAETQYF; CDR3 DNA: TGCGCCAGCAGCCCGAGGGTAGCCGAGACCCAGTACTTC
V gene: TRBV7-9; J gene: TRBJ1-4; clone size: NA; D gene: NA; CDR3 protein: CASSPTDSLNEKLFF; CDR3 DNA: TGTGCCAGCAGCCCCACGGACAGCCTAAATGAAAAACTGTTTTTT
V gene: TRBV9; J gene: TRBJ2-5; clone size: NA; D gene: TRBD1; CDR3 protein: CASSVGVGQGEETQYF; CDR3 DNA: TGTGCCAGCAGCGTCGGGGTAGGGCAGGGGGAAGAGACCCAGTACTTC
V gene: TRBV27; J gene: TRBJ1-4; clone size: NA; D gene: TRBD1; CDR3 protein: CASSPVTGGWEKLFF; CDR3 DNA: TGTGCCAGCAGTCCAGTGACAGGGGGTTGGGAAAAACTGTTTTTT
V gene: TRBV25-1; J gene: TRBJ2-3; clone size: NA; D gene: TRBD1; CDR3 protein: CASRDRARDTQYF; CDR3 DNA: TGTGCCAGCAGGGACAGGGCCAGGGATACGCAGTATTTT
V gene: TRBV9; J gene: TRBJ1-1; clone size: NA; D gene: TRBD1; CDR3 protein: CASSVRSRTGSEAFF; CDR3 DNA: TGTGCCAGCAGCGTAAGGTCTAGGACAGGGTCTGAAGCTTTCTTT
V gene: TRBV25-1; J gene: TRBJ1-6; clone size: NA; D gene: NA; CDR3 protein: CASKSSYNSPLHF; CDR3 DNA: TGTGCCAGCAAGAGCTCCTATAATTCACCCCTCCACTTT
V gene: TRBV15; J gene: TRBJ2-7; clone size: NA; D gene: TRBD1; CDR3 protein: CATSRTRTGVEQYF; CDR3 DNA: TGTGCCACCAGCAGAACCAGGACAGGGGTCGAGCAGTACTTC
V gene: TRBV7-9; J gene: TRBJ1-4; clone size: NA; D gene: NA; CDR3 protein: CASSLKGFATNEKLFF; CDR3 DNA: TGTGCCAGCAGCTTAAAGGGGTTCGCAACTAATGAAAAACTGTTTTTT
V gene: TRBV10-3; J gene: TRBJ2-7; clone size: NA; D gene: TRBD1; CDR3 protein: CAISPPGGPYEQYF; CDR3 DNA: TGTGCCATCAGTCCGCCAGGGGGACCCTACGAGCAGTACTTC
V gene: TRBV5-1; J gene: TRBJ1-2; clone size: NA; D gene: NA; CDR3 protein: CASRSDRNYGYTF; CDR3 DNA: TGCGCCAGCAGGTCTGACAGGAACTATGGCTACACCTTC
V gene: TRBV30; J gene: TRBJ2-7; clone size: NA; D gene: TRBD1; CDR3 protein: CAWRTGEHEQYF; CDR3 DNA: TGTGCCTGGAGGACAGGGGAACACGAGCAGTACTTC
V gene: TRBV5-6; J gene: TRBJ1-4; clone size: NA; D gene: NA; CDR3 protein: CASSFGQIATNEKLFF; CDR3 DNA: TGTGCCAGCAGCTTCGGACAAATCGCAACTAATGAAAAACTGTTTTTT
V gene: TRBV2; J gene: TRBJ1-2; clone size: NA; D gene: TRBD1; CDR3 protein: CASSELGTGREYGYTF; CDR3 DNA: TGTGCCAGCAGTGAACTCGGGACAGGGAGGGAATATGGCTACACCTTC
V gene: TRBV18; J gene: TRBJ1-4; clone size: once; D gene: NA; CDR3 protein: CASSPERFNEKLFF; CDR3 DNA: TGTGCCAGCTCACCGGAGAGATTTAATGAAAAACTGTTTTTT
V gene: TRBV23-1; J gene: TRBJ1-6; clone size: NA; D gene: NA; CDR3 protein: CASKAYRSGDSPLHF; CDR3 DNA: TGCGCCAGCAAAGCTTACAGATCCGGGGATTCACCCCTCCACTTT
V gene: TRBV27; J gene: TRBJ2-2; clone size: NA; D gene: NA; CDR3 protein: CASSRGNWELFF; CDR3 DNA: TGTGCCAGCAGTCGGGGGAACTGGGAGCTGTTTTTT
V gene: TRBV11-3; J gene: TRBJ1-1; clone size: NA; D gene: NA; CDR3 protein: CASSLGTNTEAFF; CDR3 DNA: TGTGCCAGCAGCTTAGGGACAAACACTGAAGCTTTCTTT
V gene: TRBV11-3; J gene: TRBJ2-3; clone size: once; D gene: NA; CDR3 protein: CASSPSRDGRQYF; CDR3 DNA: TGTGCCAGCAGCCCCTCAAGGGACGGGAGGCAGTATTTT
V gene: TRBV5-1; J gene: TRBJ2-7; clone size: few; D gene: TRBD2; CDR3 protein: CASSPSGAYEQYF; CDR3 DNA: TGCGCCAGCAGCCCTAGCGGAGCCTACGAGCAGTACTTC
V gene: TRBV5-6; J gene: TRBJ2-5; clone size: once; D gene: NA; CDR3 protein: CASSGGGPFQETQYF; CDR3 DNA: TGTGCCAGCAGCGGGGGAGGCCCCTTCCAAGAGACCCAGTACTTC
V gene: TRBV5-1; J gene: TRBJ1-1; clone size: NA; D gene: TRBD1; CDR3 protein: CASSLFGQGANLAFF; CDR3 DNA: TGCGCCAGCAGCTTGTTTGGACAGGGGGCGAATCTCGCTTTCTTT
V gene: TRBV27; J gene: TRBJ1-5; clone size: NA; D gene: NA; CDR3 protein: CASSPYMGHQPQHF; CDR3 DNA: TGTGCCAGCAGTCCTTATATGGGGCATCAGCCCCAGCATTTT
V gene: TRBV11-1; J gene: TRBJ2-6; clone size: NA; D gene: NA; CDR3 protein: CASSLQVSGANVLTF; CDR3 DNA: TGTGCCAGCAGCTTACAGGTCTCTGGGGCCAACGTCCTGACTTTC
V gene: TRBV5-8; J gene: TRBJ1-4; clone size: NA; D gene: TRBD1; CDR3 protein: CASSLGTGEEKLFF; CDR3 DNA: TGTGCCAGCAGCTTGGGGACAGGGGAGGAAAAACTGTTTTTT
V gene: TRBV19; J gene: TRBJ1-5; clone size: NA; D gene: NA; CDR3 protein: CASSIPSLSNQPQHF; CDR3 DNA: TGTGCCAGTAGTATTCCCTCACTCAGCAATCAGCCCCAGCATTTT
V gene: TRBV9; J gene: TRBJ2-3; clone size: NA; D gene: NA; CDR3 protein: CASSPWGGQGTDTQYF; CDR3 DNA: TGTGCCAGCAGCCCATGGGGGGGACAAGGCACAGATACGCAGTATTTT
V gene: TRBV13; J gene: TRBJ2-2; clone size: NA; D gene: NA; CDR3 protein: CASSLGNAKSGELFF; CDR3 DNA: TGTGCCAGCAGCTTAGGGAATGCTAAGTCCGGGGAGCTGTTTTTT
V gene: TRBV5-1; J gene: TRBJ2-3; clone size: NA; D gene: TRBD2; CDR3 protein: CASSRGLAGGTDTQYF; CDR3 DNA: TGCGCCAGCAGCCGGGGACTAGCGGGAGGAACAGATACGCAGTATTTT
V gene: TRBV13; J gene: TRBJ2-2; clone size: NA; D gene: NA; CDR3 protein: CASSLDQRGTGELFF; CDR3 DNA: TGTGCCAGCAGTCTAGACCAAAGGGGTACCGGGGAGCTGTTTTTT
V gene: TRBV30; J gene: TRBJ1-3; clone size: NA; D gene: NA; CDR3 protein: CAWSVLNTIYF; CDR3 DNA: TGTGCCTGGAGTGTACTAAACACCATATATTTT
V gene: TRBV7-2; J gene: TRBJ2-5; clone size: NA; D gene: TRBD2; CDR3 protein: CASSSRTSQETQYF; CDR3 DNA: TGTGCCAGCAGCTCCAGGACTAGCCAAGAGACCCAGTACTTC
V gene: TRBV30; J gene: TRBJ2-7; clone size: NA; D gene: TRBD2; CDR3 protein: CAWSEAGGPYEQYF; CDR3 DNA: TGTGCCTGGAGTGAAGCGGGAGGGCCCTACGAGCAGTACTTC
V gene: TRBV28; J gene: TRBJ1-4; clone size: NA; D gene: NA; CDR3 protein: CASSLRTEANEKLFF; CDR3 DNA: TGTGCCAGCAGTCTAAGGACAGAAGCTAATGAAAAACTGTTTTTT
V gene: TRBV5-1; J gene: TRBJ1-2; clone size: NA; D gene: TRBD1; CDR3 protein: CASSLQGENGYTF; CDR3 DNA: TGCGCCAGCAGCTTACAGGGGGAAAATGGCTACACCTTC
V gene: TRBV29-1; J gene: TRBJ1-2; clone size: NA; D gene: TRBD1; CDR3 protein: CSVGTGALYGYTF; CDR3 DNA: TGCAGCGTCGGGACAGGGGCCCTCTATGGCTACACCTTC
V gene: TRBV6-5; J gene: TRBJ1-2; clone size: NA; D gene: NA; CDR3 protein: CASSLEFRGYGYTF; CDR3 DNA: TGTGCCAGCAGTTTAGAATTCCGGGGCTATGGCTACACCTTC
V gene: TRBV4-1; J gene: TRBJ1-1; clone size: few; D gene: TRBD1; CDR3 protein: CASSQLGQGTEAFF; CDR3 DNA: TGCGCCAGCAGCCAACTGGGACAGGGGACTGAAGCTTTCTTT
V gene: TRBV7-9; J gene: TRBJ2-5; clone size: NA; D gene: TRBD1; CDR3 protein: CASSPQGAETQYF; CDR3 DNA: TGTGCCAGCAGCCCACAGGGGGCCGAGACCCAGTACTTC
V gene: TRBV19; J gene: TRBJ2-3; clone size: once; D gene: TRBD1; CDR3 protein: CASSETGESTDTQYF; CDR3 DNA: TGTGCCAGTAGTGAAACAGGGGAGAGCACAGATACGCAGTATTTT
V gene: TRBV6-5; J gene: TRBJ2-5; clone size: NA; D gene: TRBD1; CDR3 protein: CASSRLTGGETQYF; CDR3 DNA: TGTGCCAGCAGTCGATTGACAGGGGGAGAGACCCAGTACTTC